Each of the 29 T cell receptor beta chains below was sequenced from the same sample in a study of Ad26.COV2.S vaccination and SARS-CoV-2 variants. Sample treatment: some 20 received Ad26.COV2.S at low or high dose, single or two shots; about five received placebo; per-sample allocation not given. Sampling was performed 63 days after the first vaccine or placebo injection. Using immunoSEQ multiplex PCR, the repertoire was profiled, and TCRdb retains in-frame clones only, with some absent. The sample lists approximately 350,000 clones; around nine tenths were seen once. Material: peripheral blood, obtained in a trial of Ad26.COV2.S vaccine versus placebo. Receptor source: a person between 18 and 65 years old who received the Ad26.COV2.S COVID-19 vaccine or a placebo.

The rearrangement joins TRBV6-5 to TRBJ2-1, with no clear D. This CDR3 is 13 amino acids long. Germline assignment: CDR1 MNHEY and CDR2 SVGAGI. V was pared by 6 bases and J by 0 bases, with 6 bases between. The CDR3 DNA follows: TGTGCCAGCAGGCAGGACTCCTACAATGAGCAGTTCTTC. It is translated as CASRQDSYNEQFF.

V and J are TRBV5-8 and TRBJ2-5, with 8 nucleotides matching TRBD2. The V gene's germline CDR1 is SGHTS and CDR2 YDEGEE. The trim removed 4 bases at V and 5 bases at J, leaving 10 bases unmatched. There are 15 residues in the CDR3. The CDR3 sequence: CASSPGLAEGETQYF. Here the CDR3 DNA reads TGTGCCAGCAGCCCAGGACTAGCAGAGGGGGAGACCCAGTACTTC. Combining the CDR3 with reference TRBV5-8 and TRBJ2-5 gives the whole variable domain EAGVTQSPTHLIKTRGQQATLRCSPISGHTSVYWYQQALGLGLQFLLWYDEGEERNRGNFPPRFSGRQFPNYSSELNVNALELEDSALYLCASSPGLAEGETQYFGPGTRLLVL.

Details on this clone: Other DNA sequences from this sample encode an identical CDR3 as well. The V and J genes are TRBV4-2 and TRBJ2-2, with D perhaps matching TRBD1 (5 bases). Deletions cut 0 bases from V and 7 bases from J, with 9 bases between. CDR3 length: 14 amino acids. Germline assignment: CDR1 LGHNA and CDR2 YNFKEQ. The chain's CDR3 is CASSQDRGVGELFF. The CDR3 coding sequence is TGTGCCAGCAGCCAAGATAGGGGCGTCGGGGAGCTGTTTTTT.

This sequence joins TRBV30 and TRBJ1-4; the D is unclear. The CDR3 is made up of 14 amino acids. V lost 3 bases and J lost 0, with 8 bases in between. Germline V gene lookup returns CDR1 GTSNPN and CDR2 SVGIG (reference sequence). CDR3 nucleotide sequence: TGTGCCTGGAGGACCCTTGCAACTAATGAAAAACTGTTTTTT. As protein: CAWRTLATNEKLFF. Full variable domain (remainder filled in from reference TRBV30 and TRBJ1-4): SQTIHQWPATLVQPVGSPLSLECTVEGTSNPNLYWYRQAAGRGLQLLFYSVGIGQISSEVPQNLSASRPQDRQFILSSKKLLLSDSGFYLCAWRTLATNEKLFFGSGTQLSVL.

The chain has TRBV4-1 and TRBJ2-2; TRBD1 matches at 8 bases. V trimming: 0 bases; J trimming: 1 base; junction bases outside the gene matches: 1. The CDR3 runs 16 residues. Germline values: CDR1 MGHRA, CDR2 YSYEKL. The CDR3: CASSQEGQGNTGELFF. CDR3 in DNA: TGCGCCAGCAGCCAAGAAGGACAGGGGAACACCGGGGAGCTGTTTTTT.

V usage is TRBV9 and J usage is TRBJ1-2; TRBD1 aligns across 7 bases. With V trimmed by 4 bases and J by 2 bases, 5 bases remained unmatched. Germline V CDR1 and CDR2: SGDLS, YYNGEE. CDR3 length equals 14 residues. CDR3 sequence (DNA): TGTGCCAGCAGCTCCGGGACAGTGAACTATGGCTACACCTTC. Amino acid sequence: CASSSGTVNYGYTF.

This clone was observed once. CDR3 protein: CASSQEWSGGRGEQFF. The CDR3 DNA sequence: TGTGCCAGCAGCCAAGAGTGGTCGGGGGGGCGAGGTGAGCAGTTCTTC. The chain links TRBV4-2 to TRBJ2-1; TRBD2 matches 8 bases. This CDR3 comprises 16 residues. V lost 0 bases and J lost 9; bases outside the gene matches: 10. Germline CDR1 and CDR2: LGHNA and YNFKEQ.

This clone was recorded a few times. The CDR3 is CAISGTGANTGELFF. As DNA, the CDR3 is TGTGCCATCAGTGGGACAGGGGCGAACACCGGGGAGCTGTTTTTT. The chain is built from TRBV10-3 and TRBJ2-2, with TRBD1 identical over 9 bases. V was clipped by 4 bases and J by 0 bases; unmatched bases: 0. The germline V gene encodes CDR1 ENHRY and CDR2 SYGVKD. CDR3 size: 15 residues.

This rearrangement joins TRBV5-1 to TRBJ2-1; possibly TRBD2 for D (5 bases). The CDR3 length is 16 residues. Germline V gene lookup returns CDR1 SGHRS and CDR2 YFSETQ. V gave up 3 bases and J gave up 0 bases, with 13 bases separating them. The CDR3 sequence is CASSYPGVDSYNEQFF. DNA of the CDR3: TGCGCCAGCAGCTACCCCGGGGTTGACTCCTACAATGAGCAGTTCTTC. The variable domain in full, completed from reference TRBV5-1 and TRBJ2-1, reads KAGVTQTPRYLIKTRGQQVTLSCSPISGHRSVSWYQQTPGQGLQFLFEYFSETQRNKGNFPGRFSGRQFSNSRSEMNVSTLELGDSALYLCASSYPGVDSYNEQFFGPGTRLTVL.

In this sample, this clone turned up a few times. Here the CDR3 reads CAISGQGVDGTYGYTF. The CDR3 bases are TGTGCCATCAGTGGACAGGGAGTCGACGGGACTTATGGCTACACCTTC. The chain has TRBV10-3 and TRBJ1-2, with TRBD1 identical over 7 bases. The CDR3 is made up of 16 amino acids. CDR1 is ENHRY, CDR2 SYGVKD, per germline. The ends lost 4 bases at V and 5 bases at J; junction bases unmatched: 13.

On this clone itself: In the same sample, other DNA sequences code for this CDR3. The rearrangement uses TRBV5-1 and TRBJ2-7; D perhaps matches TRBD2 (5 bases). CDR1 SGHRS and CDR2 YFSETQ come from the germline V gene. Deletions cut 2 bases from V and 3 bases from J, with 9 bases between. The CDR3 extends over 13 amino acids. The CDR3 DNA reads as TGCGCCAGCAGCTTTGGACGGGACTACGAGCAGTACTTC. Encoded protein: CASSFGRDYEQYF.

The genes are TRBV20-1 and TRBJ2-3; 7 bases agree with TRBD2. This CDR3 region has 16 residues. The germline V gene has CDR1 DFQATT and CDR2 SNEGSKA (reference sequence). Trimming removed 3 bases from V and 1 base from J; junction bases left unmatched: 10. CDR3 loop: CSASSSGVLGTDTQYF. The DNA of the CDR3 is TGCAGTGCTAGTTCGAGCGGGGTACTAGGCACAGATACGCAGTATTTT.

This clone is a singleton in its sample. V gene TRBV30 combines with J gene TRBJ2-1; D ambiguous. This CDR3 is 15 amino acids long. V was shortened by 3 bases and J by 7 bases, with 19 bases between the two germline ends. Per germline, CDR1 GTSNPN and CDR2 SVGIG (reference sequence). The CDR3 DNA sequence: TGTGCCTGGAGCCTGTCCCCGTTCCAAGGGAATGAGCAGTTCTTC. The encoded protein is CAWSLSPFQGNEQFF.

J is TRBJ1-1 and V is TRBV5-6; D is possibly TRBD1 (5 bases). Germline CDR1 SGHDT, CDR2 YYEEEE. Trimming pared 4 bases from V and 5 bases from J, leaving 15 bases between. The CDR3 sequence is 14 residues long. CDR3 coding DNA: TGTGCCAGCAGCAAGCGGAGTGGGGGGACTGAAGCTTTCTTT. Its translation: CASSKRSGGTEAFF.

This sequence joins TRBV11-2 and TRBJ1-1; D is perhaps TRBD1 (6 bases). With 6 bases removed from V and 0 bases from J, the gap between germline ends came to 14 bases. Germline loops: CDR1 SGHAT, CDR2 FQNNGV. The length of the CDR3 is 15 residues. The chain's CDR3 is CASRDSNSMNTEAFF. DNA of the CDR3: TGTGCCAGCAGGGACAGCAATTCCATGAACACTGAAGCTTTCTTT.

In its sample, this clone was seen a few times. V and J are TRBV2 and TRBJ2-3; D gene uncertain. The CDR3 runs 15 residues. V was cut by 7 bases and J by 2 bases, with 16 bases left in between. Looked up from germline, CDR1 is SNHLY and CDR2 is FYNNEI. Here the CDR3 DNA reads TGTGCCAGCACCTTCAACGGGCCACTCACAGATACGCAGTATTTT. Its translation: CASTFNGPLTDTQYF.

The CDR3 region has the DNA TGTGCCTGGACCCCTTGGGCCGGGAATGAAAAACTGTTTTTT. Its translation: CAWTPWAGNEKLFF. V usage is TRBV30 and J usage is TRBJ1-4; no firm D call. Germline V gene data show CDR1 as GTSNPN and CDR2 as SVGIG (reference sequence). The CDR3 runs 14 residues. V was shortened by 4 bases and J by 5 bases, with 14 bases between the two germline ends.

V usage is TRBV7-8 and J usage is TRBJ2-7; D call uncertain. V dropped 0 bases and J dropped 3 bases, with 6 bases sitting between them. The CDR3 totals 13 residues. Germline V lookup: CDR1 SGHVS, CDR2 FQNEAQ. In DNA form, the CDR3 reads TGTGCCAGCAGCTTAGCGATGGACTACGAGCAGTACTTC. Its protein product is CASSLAMDYEQYF.

A single count supports this clone. This rearrangement joins TRBV7-2 to TRBJ1-2; no clear D gene. The CDR3 contains 14 residues. Deletions cut 1 base from V and 0 bases from J, with 6 bases between. Germline CDR1 reads SGHTA; CDR2 reads FQGNSA. DNA of the CDR3: TGTGCCAGCAGCTTAGTTAGCCCTAACTATGGCTACACCTTC. It specifies CASSLVSPNYGYTF.

The chain joins TRBV5-6 to TRBJ1-2; maybe TRBD1 (5 bases). Between the trimmed V and J ends, which lost 2 bases and 8 bases, there was a span of 10 bases. CDR3 length: 12 amino acids. Germline V gene data show CDR1 as SGHDT and CDR2 as YYEEEE. CDR3 in DNA: TGTGCCAGCAGCTTTGGGGGTAAGGGCTACACCTTC. Amino acids: CASSFGGKGYTF.

This rearrangement joins TRBV15 to TRBJ1-4, with D unresolved. This CDR3 region has 12 residues. Trimming removed 2 bases at V and 7 bases at J, with 5 bases between. Germline V gene sequence: CDR1 LNHNV, CDR2 YYDKDF (reference sequence). The CDR3 DNA sequence: TGTGCCACCAGCAGACCACGTGAAAAACTGTTTTTT. This gives the protein CATSRPREKLFF.

The chain joins TRBV12-3 or TRBV12-4 to TRBJ1-1, with TRBD1 as a possible D gene (6 bases). Trimming cost V 6 bases and J 4 bases, with 12 bases left between them. This CDR3 is built from 13 residues. In nucleotides, the CDR3 is TGTGCCAGCAGAAATGACAGGCCCACTGAAGCTTTCTTT. Translation gives CASRNDRPTEAFF.

J is TRBJ2-1 and V is TRBV7-9; D gene unclear. V was shortened by 1 base and J by 10 bases, with 11 bases between the two germline ends. Germline V gene lookup returns CDR1 SEHNR and CDR2 FQNEAQ (reference sequence). The length of the CDR3 is 13 residues. CDR3 bases: TGTGCCAGCAGCTTAGTTGGCGCCCCCGAGCAGTTCTTC. Translated, it gives CASSLVGAPEQFF.

The V gene is TRBV12-5, the J gene TRBJ2-1; D is tentatively TRBD1 or TRBD2 (5 bases each). V lost 1 base, J lost 8 bases, and 15 bases lay in between. This CDR3 contains 15 residues. Germline CDR1 and CDR2: LGHNT and FRNRAP. The CDR3 is CASGLARGVGDEQFF. For the CDR3, the DNA is TGTGCTAGTGGTTTGGCACGTGGGGTGGGGGATGAGCAGTTCTTC.

This clone was seen once. The chain uses TRBV9 and TRBJ2-3; D not certain. The CDR3 consists of 16 residues. Germline CDR1 and CDR2: SGDLS and YYNGEE. The V and J ends lost 4 bases and 0 bases respectively, with 15 bases between them. CDR3 DNA sequence: TGTGCCAGCAGCCCCCGGGTAGGTCAGAGCACAGATACGCAGTATTTT. Its protein is CASSPRVGQSTDTQYF.

The CDR3 loop reads CASSLAQGWQPQHF. The CDR3, as DNA: TGTGCCAGCAGCTTAGCACAGGGTTGGCAGCCCCAGCATTTT. This chain links TRBV7-2 with TRBJ1-5; possible D gene TRBD1, 6 bases. Germline CDR1 reads SGHTA; CDR2 reads FQGNSA. The ends were cut back, 0 bases at V and 7 bases at J, with 10 bases in the middle. The CDR3 has 14 amino acids.

This chain links TRBV6-5 with TRBJ2-1; TRBD1 agrees at 7 bases. The CDR3 has 15 amino acids. Germline assignment: CDR1 MNHEY and CDR2 SVGAGI. J gave up 6 bases and V 6 bases, and 11 bases lay outside the gene matches. The CDR3 sequence is CASSPPDRTSNEQFF. The CDR3 nucleotides read TGTGCCAGCAGCCCCCCGGACAGGACGAGCAATGAGCAGTTCTTC.

This clone has only one observation. The chain links TRBV11-3 to TRBJ1-3, with D possibly TRBD1 on 5 matching bases. Looked up from germline, CDR1 is SGHNT and CDR2 is YENEEA. V dropped 2 bases and J dropped 0 bases, with 8 bases sitting between them. The CDR3 loop spans 15 amino acids. CDR3 region: CASSLRGTSGNTIYF. The CDR3 bases are TGTGCCAGCAGCTTACGGGGGACCTCTGGAAACACCATATATTTT.

The CDR3 sequence: CATSWSGGPYQETQYF. The DNA of the CDR3 is TGTGCCACCAGCTGGAGCGGGGGGCCGTACCAAGAGACCCAGTACTTC. The chain employs TRBV15 and TRBJ2-5; 9 bases are a match to TRBD2. The CDR3 covers 16 residues. With V trimmed by 5 bases and J by 0 bases, 7 bases remained unmatched. Germline CDR1 LNHNV, CDR2 YYDKDF (reference sequence).